This TCR beta chain was captured in a study of regulatory T cells. Primers: 52 TRBV forward and 13 TRBJ reverse. The data were produced by immunoSEQ multiplex PCR, yet TCRdb's version contains in-frame clones alone and is incomplete. There are 30,000 to 40,000 clones in the sample; approximately 91% occur only once, and 2% to 3% lies in the top ten. This CDR3 is 14 amino acids long. The V gene's germline CDR1 is SGDLS and CDR2 YYNGEE. V gave up 5 bases and J gave up 2 bases; unmatched junction bases: 5. About this clone: What it recognizes is unknown.

Every patient with CD3G deficiency had evidence of autoimmunity. At testing, patients were 2 to 39 years old, with reduced naive and increased memory T-cell proportions. CD4+ T cells were divided by sorting: CD25-high CD127-low Tregs, CD25-low CD127-high conventional cells. General study results and limits: In patients, unique TRB V-J pairs were restricted and V/J usage skewed, especially in Tregs. Hydrophobic residues at CDR3 positions 6 and 7 were enriched in conventional CD4+ T cells of CD3G-deficient patients.

V gene TRBV9 combines with J gene TRBJ2-7, with TRBD2 identical over 9 bases. The TCR was taken from a person aged 18 to 29 with CD3G deficiency. Sequencing input: conventional CD4+ T cells sorted from blood. The CDR3 nucleotides read TGTGCCAGCAGAAGCGGGGGGCTTACCTACGAGCAGTACTTC. It is translated as CASRSGGLTYEQYF.